Sequencing of this T cell receptor beta chain was carried out in a study of blood T cells in healthy people across ages. Whole-study findings and limits: The long-lived group displayed more naive CD4+ cells, plus higher diversity, than the aged donors did.

V dropped 0 bases and J dropped 6 bases, with 11 bases sitting between them. Germline V lookup: CDR1 MGHRA, CDR2 YSYEKL. This CDR3 is 15 amino acids long. Through a sample-barcoded 5' primer and a J-beta primer mix, a second PCR was run for roughly 6 to 12 cycles. TCRdb analysed the 5' RACE reads with MiXCR anew, one entry per CDR3 protein. The table lists roughly 2 million distinct CDR3 sequences, just under 50% of them singletons. The people who gave samples were healthy Caucasians from Russia, aged roughly 6 to 95. In the case of this clonotype: Its antigen remains unknown.

V gene TRBV4-1 combines with J gene TRBJ1-4; a possible D gene is TRBD1 (5 bases). The clonotype was recovered from a woman in her forties in good health. Sequenced material: blood. Here the CDR3 DNA reads TGCGCCAGCAGCCAAGAGGGGCCGGTAGATGAAAAACTGTTTTTT. Translation: CASSQEGPVDEKLFF.